One TCR beta chain is described in this entry. Its specificity is unknown. The PCR employed 60 Vbeta primers together with 13 Jbeta primers. Profiled with immunoSEQ multiplex PCR; TCRdb holds only in-frame clones, not every one. The sample shows tens of thousands of clones, and roughly 26% sits with its ten largest clones. The data are from a study of cytomegalovirus exposure and HLA in healthy donors. General study points: An Asian-associated ancestry cluster reportedly showed fewer N-insertions than the roughly 670-donor mean in a later analysis.

The length of the CDR3 is 16 residues. V lost 4 bases, J lost 4 bases, and 7 bases stayed unmatched. Per germline, CDR1 SEHNR and CDR2 FQNEAQ (reference sequence). The chain recombines TRBV7-9 with TRBJ2-3; 11 nucleotides align to TRBD2. Sequenced: PBMCs. The TCR originated in a man aged 40-50 years in good health and CMV-seropositive. The CDR3 spells CASSYTVTSGADTQYF. The CDR3 DNA reads TGTGCCAGCAGCTACACAGTGACTAGCGGGGCAGATACGCAGTATTTT.